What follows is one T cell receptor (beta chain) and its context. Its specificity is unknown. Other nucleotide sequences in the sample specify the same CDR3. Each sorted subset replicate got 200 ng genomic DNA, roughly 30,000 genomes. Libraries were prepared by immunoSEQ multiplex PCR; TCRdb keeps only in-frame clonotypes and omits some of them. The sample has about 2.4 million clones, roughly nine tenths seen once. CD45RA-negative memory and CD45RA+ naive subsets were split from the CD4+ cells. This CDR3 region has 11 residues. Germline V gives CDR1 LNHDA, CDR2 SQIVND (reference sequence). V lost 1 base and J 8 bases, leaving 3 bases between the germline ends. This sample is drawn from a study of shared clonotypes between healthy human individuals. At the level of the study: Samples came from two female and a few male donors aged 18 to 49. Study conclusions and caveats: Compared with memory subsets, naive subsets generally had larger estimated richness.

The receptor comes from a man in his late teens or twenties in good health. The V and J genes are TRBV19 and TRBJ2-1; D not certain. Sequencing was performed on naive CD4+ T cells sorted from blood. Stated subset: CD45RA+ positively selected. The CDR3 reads CASSIVDEQFF. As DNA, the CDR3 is TGTGCCAGTAGTATAGTGGATGAGCAGTTCTTC.